The text below deals with one TCR beta chain. The data were obtained in a study of blood T cell repertoires in COVID-19. V gave up 4 bases and J gave up 2 bases, with 15 bases separating them. CDR1 and CDR2 from the germline V gene are GTSNPN and SVGIG (reference sequence). This CDR3 is built from 15 residues. Generated by immunoSEQ multiplex PCR, the TCRdb table keeps only in-frame clones and is missing some. The data hold roughly 280,000 clones, with around 90% observed a single time. This clonotype was sampled from a middle-aged man who had been exposed to COVID-19. The chain couples TRBV30 to TRBJ1-3; D remains unclear. Sequencing was done on a sample of PBMCs or T cells enriched from blood (not recorded which). This CDR3 is CAWTVGGSPGNTIYF. CDR3 nucleotides: TGTGCCTGGACCGTCGGAGGGTCGCCTGGAAACACCATATATTTT.